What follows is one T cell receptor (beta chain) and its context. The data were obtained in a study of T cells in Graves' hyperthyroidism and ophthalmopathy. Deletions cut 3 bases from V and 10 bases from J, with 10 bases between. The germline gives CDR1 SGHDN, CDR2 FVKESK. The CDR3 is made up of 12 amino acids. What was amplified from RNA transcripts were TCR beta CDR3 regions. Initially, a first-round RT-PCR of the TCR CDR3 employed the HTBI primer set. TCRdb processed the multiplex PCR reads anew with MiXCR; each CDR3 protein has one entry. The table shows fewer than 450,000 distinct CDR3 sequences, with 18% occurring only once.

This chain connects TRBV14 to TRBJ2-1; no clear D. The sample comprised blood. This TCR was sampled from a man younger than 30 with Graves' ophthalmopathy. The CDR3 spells CASSQVYQEQFF. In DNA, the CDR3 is TGTGCCAGCAGCCAGGTCTACCAGGAGCAGTTCTTC.